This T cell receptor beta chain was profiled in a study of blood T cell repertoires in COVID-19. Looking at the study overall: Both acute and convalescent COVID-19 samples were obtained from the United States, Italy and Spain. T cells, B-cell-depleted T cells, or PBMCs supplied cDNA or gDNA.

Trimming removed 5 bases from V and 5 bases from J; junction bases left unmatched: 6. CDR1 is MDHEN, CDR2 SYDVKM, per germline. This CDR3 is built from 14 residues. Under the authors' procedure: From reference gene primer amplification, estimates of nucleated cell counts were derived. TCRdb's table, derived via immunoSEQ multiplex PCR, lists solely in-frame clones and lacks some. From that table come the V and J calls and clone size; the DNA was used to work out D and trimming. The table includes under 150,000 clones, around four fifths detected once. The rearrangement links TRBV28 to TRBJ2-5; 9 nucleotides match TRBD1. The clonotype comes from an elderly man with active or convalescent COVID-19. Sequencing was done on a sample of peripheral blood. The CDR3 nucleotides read TGTGCCAGCAGTAACCGACAGGGGGGGGAGACCCAGTACTTC. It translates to CASSNRQGGETQYF.